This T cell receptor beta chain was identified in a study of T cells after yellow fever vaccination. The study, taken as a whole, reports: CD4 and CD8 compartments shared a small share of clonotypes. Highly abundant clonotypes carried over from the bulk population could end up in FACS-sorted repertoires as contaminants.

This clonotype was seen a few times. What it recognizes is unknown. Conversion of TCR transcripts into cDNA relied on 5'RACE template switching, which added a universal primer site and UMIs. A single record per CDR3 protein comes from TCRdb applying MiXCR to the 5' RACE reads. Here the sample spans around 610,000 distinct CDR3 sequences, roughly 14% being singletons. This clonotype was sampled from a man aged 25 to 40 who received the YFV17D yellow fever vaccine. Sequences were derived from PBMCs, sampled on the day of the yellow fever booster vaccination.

The CDR3: CASSLDPSGRNEQFF. CDR3 in DNA: TGTGCCAGCAGCTTAGACCCTAGCGGGAGAAATGAGCAGTTCTTC. The V gene is TRBV7-2, the J gene TRBJ2-1, with 10 nucleotides matching TRBD2. Germline lookup yields CDR1 SGHTA and CDR2 FQGNSA. V lost 1 base to trimming and J lost 7 bases; unmatched junction nucleotides: 4. This CDR3 has 15 amino acids.